The rows below give T cell receptor beta chains drawn from one sample of a study of blood T cell repertoires in COVID-19. This table comes from immunoSEQ multiplex PCR, and its TCRdb copy is limited to in-frame clones, with some not included. This table holds about 160,000 clones, 79% found once. The sequencing input was peripheral blood. The receptors were sampled from a woman in her fifties or sixties with COVID-19, enrolled during active disease. Both conserved end residues are part of each CDR3. D genes are given only for firm matches. Clone size, where shown, is once, few, many, or a class for clones that have expanded.

size	V	J	D	DNA	CDR3
-	TRBV5-1	TRBJ1-2	TRBD1	TGCGCCAGCAGCCCCCAGACAGGGGGCATCGGAGATGGCTACACCTTC	CASSPQTGGIGDGYTF
-	TRBV7-7	TRBJ2-1	TRBD2	TGTGCTAGCAGCTCCTCACTAGCGTTGGATTCTAATGAGCAGTTCTTC	CASSSSLALDSNEQFF
-	TRBV2	TRBJ2-7	TRBD2	TGTGCCGGTCAGCGGGACCGCGCCTACGAGCAGTACTTC	CAGQRDRAYEQYF
-	TRBV19	TRBJ1-1	-	TGTGCCAGTAGTCTTTGGTTTGGGCAGACCCAAAAGATGAACACTGAAGCTTTCTTT	CASSLWFGQTQKMNTEAFF
few	TRBV6-5	TRBJ2-7	TRBD2	TGTGCCAGCAGTCGGACTAGCTATTTCTACGAGCAGTACTTC	CASSRTSYFYEQYF
-	TRBV30	TRBJ1-2	-	TGTGCCTGGAGTGTGGGCAGGGTTGGTATAGGCTACACCTTC	CAWSVGRVGIGYTF
-	TRBV3-1/TRBV3-2	TRBJ2-1	TRBD2	TGTGCCAGCAGCCAAGTTAGGGGGGACACAACTAGCGGAAGCCTCTCCTACAATGAGCAGTTCTTC	CASSQVRGDTTSGSLSYNEQFF
few	TRBV7-9	TRBJ2-2	TRBD2	TGTGCCAGCTTCAGGACTAGCGGGAGGGCCTGGGGCACCGGGGAGCTGTTTTTT	CASFRTSGRAWGTGELFF
-	TRBV28	TRBJ2-5	-	TGTGCCAGCAGTTTATTCGGGGGAGAGAGGGCCCAGTACTTC	CASSLFGGERAQYF
-	TRBV27	TRBJ1-1	TRBD1	TGTGCCAGCAGGATAGGACAGGGGGTAATAAACACTGAAGCTTTCTTT	CASRIGQGVINTEAFF
-	TRBV20-1	TRBJ2-5	-	TGCAGTGCTAGTAAGGTCGCCAGGGCTCTTGAGACCCAGTACTTC	CSASKVARALETQYF
-	TRBV7-3	TRBJ2-1	-	TGTGCCAGCAGCTTAATGCCGGGGGACGGTGAGCAGTTCTTC	CASSLMPGDGEQFF
-	TRBV30	TRBJ2-3	-	TGTGCCTGGAGTGTACCCCAGGGTGGGGGTTCGGGGGTCTCAGATACGCAGTATTTT	CAWSVPQGGGSGVSDTQYF
-	TRBV5-1	TRBJ2-5	TRBD2	TGCGCCAGCAGCCCAAGCGGGGGTAATGTAAGAACGGAGACCCAGTACTTC	CASSPSGGNVRTETQYF
-	TRBV27	TRBJ2-1	TRBD2	TGTGCCAGCAGTCCCTTGACTAGCACGGTCGAGCAGTTCTTC	CASSPLTSTVEQFF
-	TRBV28	TRBJ2-2	TRBD1	TGTGCCAGCAGTGCCCATGGACAGGGTCACGGGGAGCTGTTTTTT	CASSAHGQGHGELFF
-	TRBV30	TRBJ2-7	TRBD1	TGTGCCTGGAGCGGACAGGGGGCAACCTCCGAGCAGTACTTC	CAWSGQGATSEQYF
-	TRBV6-5	TRBJ1-1	-	TGTGCCAGCGGACAGATGAACACTGAAGCTTTCTTT	CASGQMNTEAFF
few	TRBV19	TRBJ2-3	TRBD2	TGTGCCAGTAGTATAGGGACTAGCTTAGATACGCAGTATTTT	CASSIGTSLDTQYF
-	TRBV9	TRBJ2-3	TRBD2	TGTGCCAGCAGCGAGGGACTAGCGGTCACAGATACGCAGTATTTT	CASSEGLAVTDTQYF
-	TRBV28	TRBJ1-6	-	TGTGCCAGCAGTGGCCAGGGAAATAATTCACCCCTCCACTTT	CASSGQGNNSPLHF
-	TRBV5-5	TRBJ1-6	-	TGTGCCAGCAGCTTGGGCCAGTTCTATAATTCACCCCTCCACTTT	CASSLGQFYNSPLHF
few	TRBV7-3	TRBJ1-6	-	TGTGCCAGCAGCCCTAAGACCAGCGGACCCCTCCACTTT	CASSPKTSGPLHF
-	TRBV5-1	TRBJ2-2	TRBD1	TGCGCCAGCAGCTTGATGGGACAGGGTCGTACCGGGGAGCTGTTTTTT	CASSLMGQGRTGELFF
-	TRBV28	TRBJ2-1	TRBD2	TGTGCCAGCAGTTCCCCGGGACTAGCGGGAGGGCATGAGCAGTTCTTC	CASSSPGLAGGHEQFF
-	TRBV5-1	TRBJ2-7	-	TGCGCCAGCAGCGATAGTACAGGGAGGGTCGAGCAGTACTTC	CASSDSTGRVEQYF
-	TRBV3-1/TRBV3-2	TRBJ1-5	-	TGTGCCAGCAGCCAAGATCATAGTGGTGGTCAGCCCCAGCATTTT	CASSQDHSGGQPQHF
few	TRBV15	TRBJ1-1	-	TGTGCCACCAGCCCCACGTTACTGGGCAAGGCTTTCTTT	CATSPTLLGKAFF
few	TRBV5-4	TRBJ1-1	TRBD1	TGTGCCAGCAGCTTGGCAGGTGTAGCAGGGGGCAAGAACACTGAAGCTTTCTTT	CASSLAGVAGGKNTEAFF
few	TRBV28	TRBJ1-1	-	TGTGCCAGCAGATCCCCGGGATTTGGGAACACTGAAGCTTTCTTT	CASRSPGFGNTEAFF
once	TRBV10-3	TRBJ1-5	TRBD1	TGTGCCGTCGGGACAGGGAATAGCAATCAGCCCCAGCATTTT	CAVGTGNSNQPQHF
-	TRBV18	TRBJ2-3	TRBD1	TGTGCCAGCTCACCAAGGACAGGGGGCACAGATACGCAGTATTTT	CASSPRTGGTDTQYF
once	TRBV29-1	TRBJ1-1	-	TGCAGCGTCTTAGCTAGTACCACTGAAGCTTTCTTT	CSVLASTTEAFF
-	TRBV27	TRBJ2-7	TRBD2	TGTGCCAGCAGTCCTAAGGGACTAGCGGGCAACGAGCAGTACTTC	CASSPKGLAGNEQYF
once	TRBV4-1	TRBJ1-5	-	TGCGCCAGCAGCCACGGAGGGGTTCAGCCCCAGCATTTT	CASSHGGVQPQHF